This section outlines one T cell receptor beta chain sequence together with its context. This clone was seen a single time. The antigen it recognizes is unknown. The sample holds no much larger clone one base away, and base qualities are not on file. V is trimmed back by 4 bases and J by 10 bases, and the junction contains 12 bases that no gene match accounts for. Via the germline V gene (reference sequence), CDR1 is LNHDA and CDR2 SQIVND. Including cysteine and phenylalanine, the CDR3 has 16 amino acids. CDR3 DNA only is kept here, 48 bases in frame from base 1. These data belong to a study of control samples from healthy donors and cancer patients (dated by TCRdb to about 2020). The library came from the immunoSEQ multiplex PCR assay. In its TCRdb copy, this immuneACCESS table keeps in-frame sequences only and misses some clones. Where compared with another copy, unresolved V genes explain less than half of these, and the others have no known cause. Counted in this sample were tens of thousands of clones; around 90% of them appeared once. The ten largest clonotypes hold about 15% of the sample.

Sequencing was performed on blood. The receptor comes from a woman aged 70 to 79 in good health. The rearranged segments are TRBV19 and TRBJ1-6, with TRBD1 matching 8 junction bases. In nucleotides, the sequence is TGTGCCAGTAGTACAAAGACAGGGGTGGCAGGGTCACCCCTCCACTTT. It translates as CASSTKTGVAGSPLHF.